This T cell receptor beta chain emerged from a study of blood T cell repertoires in COVID-19. Study in general: From the United States, Italy and Spain came samples of acute and convalescent COVID-19. The analysed material was cDNA or gDNA that came from T cells, B-cell-depleted T cells, or PBMCs.

Measured with immunoSEQ multiplex PCR; TCRdb has only the in-frame clones, and not every one. The table includes over 200,000 clones, 90% detected once. Unmatched junction bases numbered 10, after V lost 4 bases and J lost 5 bases. The CDR3 contains 16 residues. Germline V CDR1 and CDR2: SGHNT, YYREEE (reference sequence). Input material: peripheral blood. This TCR came from a man under 40 with COVID-19, enrolled during active disease. V gene TRBV5-4 combines with J gene TRBJ2-1; TRBD2 agrees at 9 bases. The CDR3 DNA is TGTGCCAGCAGCCTCCTTTTTGCGGGGGGGAACAATGAGCAGTTCTTC. It specifies CASSLLFAGGNNEQFF. The full variable domain, rest sourced from reference TRBV5-4 and TRBJ2-1, is ETGVTQSPTHLIKTRGQQVTLRCSSQSGHNTVSWYQQALGQGPQFIFQYYREEENGRGNFPPRFSGLQFPNYSSELNVNALELDDSALYLCASSLLFAGGNNEQFFGPGTRLTVL.